These 15 T cell receptor beta chains originate from one sample sequenced in a study of post-analysis software for immune sequencing data. Study outcomes and limitations: A few TRBV segments occurring more often in patients than controls included TRBV5-6, TRBV5-1 and TRBV20-1.

cDNA libraries of TCR beta carried unique molecular identifiers. Via MiXCR, TCRdb re-called the PCR reads, giving one row per CDR3 protein. The data show approximately 180,000 distinct CDR3 sequences, around 30% seen once. No antigens are known for them. The sample taken for sequencing was blood. These receptors were obtained from a girl between 10 and 17 years old with multiple sclerosis.

This clonotype was seen repeatedly, ten times or more. The chain carries TRBV10-1 and TRBJ2-1; 9 bases are a match to TRBD2. The germline gives CDR1 WNHNN, CDR2 SYGVQD (reference sequence). V shed 4 bases and J 8 bases; nucleotides not matched to a gene: 12. The CDR3 runs to 16 residues. The CDR3 DNA is TGCGCCAGCAGTGCGGCAGGGTCTCTAGCGGGGTATGAGCAGTTCTTC. This gives the protein CASSAAGSLAGYEQFF.

This clonotype appeared many times. The genes are TRBV2 and TRBJ1-2; 7 bases map to TRBD1. The V gene's germline CDR1 is SNHLY and CDR2 FYNNEI. V lost 2 bases, J lost 2 bases, and 5 bases stayed unmatched. This CDR3 has 15 amino acids. CDR3 sequence reads: CASSEKGQTNYGYTF. CDR3 nucleotides: TGTGCCAGCAGTGAAAAGGGACAGACCAACTATGGCTACACCTTC.

V usage is TRBV2 and J usage is TRBJ1-1, with 7 bases fitting TRBD1. This CDR3 spans 12 amino acids. After removal of 10 bases from V and 1 base from J, the junction contained 3 bases not matched to a gene. Germline V gene data show CDR1 as SNHLY and CDR2 as FYNNEI. CDR3: CATGTANTEAFF. As DNA, the CDR3 is TGTGCCACCGGGACAGCGAACACTGAAGCTTTCTTT.

As concerns this clonotype: Germline and junction disagree at one end, which may indicate a read error. The chain employs TRBV5-1 and TRBJ2-1, with 8 bases identical to TRBD2. Germline V CDR1 and CDR2: SGHRS, YFSETQ. The CDR3 contains 13 residues. The CDR3 here is CASILQRESRQFF. In DNA, the CDR3 is TGCGCCAGCATCTTGCAGCGGGAGTCGCGGCAGTTCTTC.

Many counts were recorded for this clonotype. V and J are TRBV4-1 and TRBJ1-2; no definite D call. CDR1 is MGHRA, CDR2 YSYEKL, per germline. V dropped 0 bases and J dropped 3 bases, with 23 bases sitting between them. CDR3 length: 19 residues. In nucleotides, the CDR3 is TGCGCCAGCAGCCAAGATCCCCCGACCACACACAGTGGTGACTATGGCTACACCTTC. As protein: CASSQDPPTTHSGDYGYTF.

This clonotype came up many times. The chain employs TRBV24-1 and TRBJ1-2, with 8 bases aligning to TRBD1. The ends lost 7 bases at V and 2 bases at J; junction bases unmatched: 5. The CDR3 extends over 14 amino acids. Germline CDR1 reads KGHDR; CDR2 reads SFDVKD. The CDR3 nucleotides read TGTGCCACCAGCTCGCAGGGGGCCAACTATGGCTACACCTTC. It specifies CATSSQGANYGYTF.

This clonotype has ten or more counts. The chain couples TRBV29-1 to TRBJ2-1, with D possibly being TRBD1 (5 bases). Trimming removed 2 bases from V and 9 bases from J, with 14 bases in between. This CDR3 has 13 amino acids. Per germline, CDR1 SQVTM and CDR2 ANQGSEA. CDR3: CSVERQGYGEQFF. The CDR3, as DNA: TGCAGCGTTGAACGTCAGGGTTACGGTGAGCAGTTCTTC.

This clonotype was seen only a few times. The chain links TRBV5-1 to TRBJ2-5, with D perhaps TRBD2 (5 bases). V was cut by 0 bases and J by 5 bases, with 11 bases left in between. CDR1 SGHRS and CDR2 YFSETQ come from the germline V gene. The CDR3 loop spans 14 amino acids. The CDR3 region is CASSLDSRGETQYF. The CDR3, as DNA: TGCGCCAGCAGCTTGGACTCACGAGGGGAGACCCAGTACTTC.

This clonotype was recorded a few times. The J gene is TRBJ1-3, the V gene TRBV6-5; D is uncertain. Germline lookup yields CDR1 MNHEY and CDR2 SVGAGI. Trimming shortened V by 0 bases and J by 1 base, and 10 bases separated the two germline ends. CDR3 size: 16 residues. The CDR3 spells CASSYSFATSGNTIYF. CDR3 bases: TGTGCCAGCAGTTACTCTTTTGCCACGTCTGGAAACACCATATATTTT.

The J gene is TRBJ2-1, the V gene TRBV29-1, with TRBD1 identical over 7 bases. Per germline, CDR1 SQVTM and CDR2 ANQGSEA. This CDR3 contains 15 residues. V dropped 2 bases and J dropped 3; count of bases not matched to a gene: 7. CDR3 coding DNA: TGCAGCGTTGAAATTTGGGACAGTGACTACAATGAGCAGTTCTTC. Translating it yields CSVEIWDSDYNEQFF.

The sample holds many counts of this clonotype. The rearrangement links TRBV5-1 to TRBJ2-3; D call uncertain. Germline-derived CDR1 and CDR2 are SGHRS and YFSETQ. V was cut by 0 bases and J by 5 bases, with 16 bases left in between. This CDR3 region has 16 residues. The CDR3 here is CASSLAGSQSGDTQYF. In DNA, the CDR3 is TGCGCCAGCAGCTTGGCAGGCTCCCAGTCAGGAGATACGCAGTATTTT.

The CDR3 DNA sequence: TGCAGCGTTGTTTTCCCGACTGAAGCTTTCTTT. Residues: CSVVFPTEAFF. The chain combines TRBV29-1 with TRBJ1-1; D not resolved. Trimming removed 4 bases from V and 5 bases from J, with 8 bases in between. CDR1 and CDR2 from the germline V gene are SQVTM and ANQGSEA. The CDR3 covers 11 residues. Combining the CDR3 with reference TRBV29-1 and TRBJ1-1 gives the whole variable domain SAVISQKPSRDICQRGTSLTIQCQVDSQVTMMFWYRQQPGQSLTLIATANQGSEATYESGFVIDKFPISRPNLTFSTLTVSNMSPEDSSIYLCSVVFPTEAFFGQGTRLTVV.

The rearrangement links TRBV5-4 to TRBJ1-1, with a weak D call TRBD1 (5 bases). CDR3 length: 14 residues. V lost 7 bases and J 4 bases, leaving 17 bases between the germline ends. CDR1 SGHNT and CDR2 YYREEE come from the germline V gene (reference sequence). DNA of the CDR3: TGTGCCAGCGGCGCGCAGGGTCGGTCCACTGAAGCTTTCTTT. It specifies CASGAQGRSTEAFF. The whole variable domain, remainder taken from reference TRBV5-4 and TRBJ1-1, is ETGVTQSPTHLIKTRGQQVTLRCSSQSGHNTVSWYQQALGQGPQFIFQYYREEENGRGNFPPRFSGLQFPNYSSELNVNALELDDSALYLCASGAQGRSTEAFFGQGTRLTVV.

This clonotype appeared once. This sequence joins TRBV20-1 and TRBJ2-7; 10 bases map to TRBD2. The J call may not be correct, given that the DNA end is closer to TRBJ2-5. CDR3 length equals 16 residues. Germline CDR1 is DFQATT and CDR2 is SNEGSKA (reference sequence). CDR3 nucleotides: TGCAGTGCTATAGGGACTAGCGACCCAAGGGGGGAGACCCAGTACTTC. Amino acid sequence: CSAIGTSDPRGETQYF.

The chain uses TRBV12-3 or TRBV12-4 and TRBJ2-5; D may be TRBD1 (6 bases). The CDR3 covers 13 residues. Trimming left V 6 bases short and J 4 bases short, with 12 bases between. CDR3 DNA: TGTGCCAGCAGCCGTGGACAGAGAGAGACCCAGTACTTC. Translated: CASSRGQRETQYF.